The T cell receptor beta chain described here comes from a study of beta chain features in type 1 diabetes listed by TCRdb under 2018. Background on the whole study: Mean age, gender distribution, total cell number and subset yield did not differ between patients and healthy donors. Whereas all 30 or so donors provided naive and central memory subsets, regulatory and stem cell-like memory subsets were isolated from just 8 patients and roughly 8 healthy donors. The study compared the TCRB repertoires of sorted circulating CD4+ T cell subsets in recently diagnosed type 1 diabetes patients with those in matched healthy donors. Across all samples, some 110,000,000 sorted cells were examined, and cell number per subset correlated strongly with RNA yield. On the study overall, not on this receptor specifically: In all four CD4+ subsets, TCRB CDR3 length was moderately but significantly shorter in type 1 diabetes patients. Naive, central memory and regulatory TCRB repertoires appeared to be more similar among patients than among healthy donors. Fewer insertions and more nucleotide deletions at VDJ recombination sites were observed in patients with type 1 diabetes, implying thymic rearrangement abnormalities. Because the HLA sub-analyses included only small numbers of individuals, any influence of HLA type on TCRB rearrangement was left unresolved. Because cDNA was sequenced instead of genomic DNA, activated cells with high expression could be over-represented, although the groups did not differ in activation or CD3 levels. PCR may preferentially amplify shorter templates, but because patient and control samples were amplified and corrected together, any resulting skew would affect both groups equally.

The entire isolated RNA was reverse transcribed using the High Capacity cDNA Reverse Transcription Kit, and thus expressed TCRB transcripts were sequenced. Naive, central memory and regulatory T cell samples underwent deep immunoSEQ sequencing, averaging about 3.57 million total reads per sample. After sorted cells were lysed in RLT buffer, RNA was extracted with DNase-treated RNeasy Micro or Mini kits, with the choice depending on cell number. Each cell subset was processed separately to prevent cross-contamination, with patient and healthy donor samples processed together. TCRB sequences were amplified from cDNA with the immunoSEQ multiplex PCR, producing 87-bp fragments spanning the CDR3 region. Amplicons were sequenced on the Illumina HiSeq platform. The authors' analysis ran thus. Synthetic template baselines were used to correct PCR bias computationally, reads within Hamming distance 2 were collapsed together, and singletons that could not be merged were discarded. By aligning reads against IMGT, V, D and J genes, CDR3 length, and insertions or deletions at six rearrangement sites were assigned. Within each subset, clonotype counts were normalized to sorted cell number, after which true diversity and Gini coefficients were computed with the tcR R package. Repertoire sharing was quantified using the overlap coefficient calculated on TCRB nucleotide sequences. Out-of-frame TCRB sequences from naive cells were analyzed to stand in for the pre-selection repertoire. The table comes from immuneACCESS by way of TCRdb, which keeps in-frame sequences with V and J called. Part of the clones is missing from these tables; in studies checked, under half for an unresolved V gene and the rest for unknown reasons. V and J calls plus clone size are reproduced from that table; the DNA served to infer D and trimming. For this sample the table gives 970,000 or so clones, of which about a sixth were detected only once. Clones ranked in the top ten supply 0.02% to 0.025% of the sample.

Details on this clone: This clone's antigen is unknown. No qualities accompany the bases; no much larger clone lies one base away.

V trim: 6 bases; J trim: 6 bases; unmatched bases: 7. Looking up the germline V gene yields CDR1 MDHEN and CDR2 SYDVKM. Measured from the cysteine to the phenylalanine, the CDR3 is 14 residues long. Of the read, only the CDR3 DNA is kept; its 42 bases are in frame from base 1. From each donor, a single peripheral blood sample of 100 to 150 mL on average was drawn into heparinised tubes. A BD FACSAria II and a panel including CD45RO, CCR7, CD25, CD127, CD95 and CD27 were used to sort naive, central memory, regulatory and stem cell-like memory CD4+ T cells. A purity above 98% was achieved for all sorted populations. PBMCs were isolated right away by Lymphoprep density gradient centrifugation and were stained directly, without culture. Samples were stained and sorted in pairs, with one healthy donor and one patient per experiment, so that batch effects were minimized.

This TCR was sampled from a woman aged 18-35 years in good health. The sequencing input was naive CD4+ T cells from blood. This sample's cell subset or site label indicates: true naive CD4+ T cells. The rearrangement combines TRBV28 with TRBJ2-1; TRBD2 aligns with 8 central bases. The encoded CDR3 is CASRPGLVGNEQFF. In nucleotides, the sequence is TGTGCCAGCAGGCCGGGACTAGTTGGCAATGAGCAGTTCTTC. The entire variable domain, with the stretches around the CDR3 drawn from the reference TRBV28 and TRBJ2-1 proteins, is DVKVTQSSRYLVKRTGEKVFLECVQDMDHENMFWYRQDPGLGLRLIYFSYDVKMKEKGDIPEGYSVSREKKERFSLILESASTNQTSMYLCASRPGLVGNEQFFGPGTRLTVL.